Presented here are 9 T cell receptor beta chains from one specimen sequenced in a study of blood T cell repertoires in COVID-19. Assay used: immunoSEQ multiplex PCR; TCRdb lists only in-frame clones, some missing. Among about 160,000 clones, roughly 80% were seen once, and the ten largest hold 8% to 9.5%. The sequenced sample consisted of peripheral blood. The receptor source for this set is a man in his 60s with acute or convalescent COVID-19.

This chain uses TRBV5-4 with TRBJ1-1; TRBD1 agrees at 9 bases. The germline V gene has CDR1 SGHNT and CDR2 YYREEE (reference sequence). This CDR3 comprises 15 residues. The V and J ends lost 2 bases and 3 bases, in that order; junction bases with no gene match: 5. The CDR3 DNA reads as TGTGCCAGCAGCTTACAGGGGGCGTCGGACACTGAAGCTTTCTTT. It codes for CASSLQGASDTEAFF.

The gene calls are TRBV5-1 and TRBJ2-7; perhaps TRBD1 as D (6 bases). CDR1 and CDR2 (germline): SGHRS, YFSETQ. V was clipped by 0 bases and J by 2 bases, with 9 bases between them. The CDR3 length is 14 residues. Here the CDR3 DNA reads TGCGCCAGCAGCTTGGAGGCAGGGGCCTACGAGCAGTACTTC. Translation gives CASSLEAGAYEQYF.

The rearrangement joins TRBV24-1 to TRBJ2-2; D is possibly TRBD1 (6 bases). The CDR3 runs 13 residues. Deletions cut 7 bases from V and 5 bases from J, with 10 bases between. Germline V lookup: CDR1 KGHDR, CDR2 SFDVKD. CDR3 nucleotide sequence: TGTGCCACCAGGGGGACAACTACCGGGGAGCTGTTTTTT. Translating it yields CATRGTTTGELFF.

The CDR3: CASLGTGIHEQFF. CDR3 nucleotides: TGTGCCAGCCTCGGGACAGGGATCCATGAGCAGTTCTTC. The chain is built from TRBV19 and TRBJ2-1; 9 positions agree with TRBD1. CDR3 size: 13 residues. Germline V gene sequence: CDR1 LNHDA, CDR2 SQIVND (reference sequence). With 9 bases clipped from V and 8 bases from J, the junction kept 8 bases outside the gene matches.

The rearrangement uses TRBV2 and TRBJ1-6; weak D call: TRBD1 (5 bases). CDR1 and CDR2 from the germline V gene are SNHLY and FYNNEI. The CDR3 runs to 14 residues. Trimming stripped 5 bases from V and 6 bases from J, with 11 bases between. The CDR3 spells CASSTGTANSPLHF. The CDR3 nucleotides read TGTGCCAGCAGTACCGGGACTGCTAATTCACCCCTCCACTTT.

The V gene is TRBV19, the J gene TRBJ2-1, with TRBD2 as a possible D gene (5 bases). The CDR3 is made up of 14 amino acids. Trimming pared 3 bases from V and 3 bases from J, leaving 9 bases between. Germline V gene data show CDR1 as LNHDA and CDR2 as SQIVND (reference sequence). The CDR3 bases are TGTGCCAGTAGTATTCCGGGGAGCTACAATGAGCAGTTCTTC. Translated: CASSIPGSYNEQFF.

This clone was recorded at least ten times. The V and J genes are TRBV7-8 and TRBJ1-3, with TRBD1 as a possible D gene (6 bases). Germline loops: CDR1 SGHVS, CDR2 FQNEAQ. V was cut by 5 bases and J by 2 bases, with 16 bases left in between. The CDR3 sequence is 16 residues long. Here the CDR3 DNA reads TGTGCCAGCAGCCCAACGACAGGATACACTGGAAACACCATATATTTT. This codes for CASSPTTGYTGNTIYF.

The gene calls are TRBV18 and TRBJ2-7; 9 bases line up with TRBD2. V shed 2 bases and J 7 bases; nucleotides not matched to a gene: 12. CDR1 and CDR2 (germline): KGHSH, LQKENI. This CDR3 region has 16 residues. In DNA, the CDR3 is TGTGCCAGCTCACCAACGGGCCTAGCGGGGACGGGGGAGCAGTACTTC. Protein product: CASSPTGLAGTGEQYF.

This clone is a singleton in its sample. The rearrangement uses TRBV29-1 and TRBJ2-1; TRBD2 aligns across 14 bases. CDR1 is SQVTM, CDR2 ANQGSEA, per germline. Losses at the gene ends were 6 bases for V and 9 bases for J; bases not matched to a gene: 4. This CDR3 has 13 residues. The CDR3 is CSVLTSGGGEQFF. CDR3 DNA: TGCAGCGTGTTGACTAGCGGGGGGGGTGAGCAGTTCTTC.